A selection of T cell receptor beta chains follows, all from one sample in a study of OX40 agonist ivuxolimab in advanced cancers. Sequencing was performed with immunoSEQ multiplex PCR; in TCRdb, only in-frame clones are kept and a portion is missing. The sample carries under 200,000 clones, around 94% recorded once. Sample: CD4+ or CD8+ T cells sorted from blood, taken in a trial of the OX40 agonist ivuxolimab. The receptor set was obtained from an adult with an advanced solid tumor such as melanoma, head and neck, liver or kidney cancer. Each CDR3 is given with its conserved first and last residue. Fields, in order: CDR3 DNA, CDR3 protein, V gene, D gene, J gene, clone size, CDR3 length. The D gene is left open where the match is weak. Clone size is stated in some rows and not others, as once, few, many or a class when expanded.

TGTGCCAGCAGTGAATCGGTGGGAGCAGGCGAGCAGTACTTC CASSESVGAGEQYF TRBV25-1 NA TRBJ2-7 once 14
TGTGCCAGCAGTTTATCACCGGACAGGGGGAACACTGAAGCTTTCTTT CASSLSPDRGNTEAFF TRBV27 TRBD1 TRBJ1-1 NA 16
TGTGCCAGCAGCTACCAAGGGGCGAACACTGAAGCTTTCTTT CASSYQGANTEAFF TRBV21-1 NA TRBJ1-1 NA 14
TGTGCCAGCTCACCCGGGACAGGTCCCTACGAGCAGTACTTC CASSPGTGPYEQYF TRBV18 TRBD1 TRBJ2-7 NA 14
TGTGCCAGCAGCCAAGATATCAGCAATCAGCCCCAGCATTTT CASSQDISNQPQHF TRBV4-2 NA TRBJ1-5 NA 14
TGTGCCAGCAGCACAATTACAGGAACACTTACCCCCCTCTATGGCTACACCTTC CASSTITGTLTPLYGYTF TRBV7-9 NA TRBJ1-2 NA 18
TGTGCCAGCCTCGGCGGGAACTCCTACGAGCAGTACTTC CASLGGNSYEQYF TRBV6-5 NA TRBJ2-7 NA 13
TGTGCCAGCAGTTTAAATTCTAGGGGTAGCTCCTACGAGCAGTACTTC CASSLNSRGSSYEQYF TRBV27 NA TRBJ2-7 NA 16
TGCGCCAGCAGCCAAGATATGGGACAGGGGGCTACTGGCACTGAAGCTTTCTTT CASSQDMGQGATGTEAFF TRBV4-3 TRBD1 TRBJ1-1 once 18
TGTGCCAGCAGCCCCGGGGGCCACGCGAACACCGGGGAGCTGTTTTTT CASSPGGHANTGELFF TRBV5-4 NA TRBJ2-2 NA 16
TGTGCCAGCAGCCCCCGACAGGGCCCTTGGCAGTACTTC CASSPRQGPWQYF TRBV28 TRBD1 TRBJ2-7 NA 13
TGCAGCGTGGCTATCAACAGGGGGCTCCGGAGAGATACGCAGTATTTT CSVAINRGLRRDTQYF TRBV29-1 TRBD1 TRBJ2-3 NA 16
TGTGCCAGCAGTGTACACAGAGACTATGGCTACACCTTC CASSVHRDYGYTF TRBV2 NA TRBJ1-2 NA 13
TGCGCCAGCAGCTTGGACAGGATTTATGGCTACACCTTC CASSLDRIYGYTF TRBV5-1 NA TRBJ1-2 NA 13
TGTGCCAGCAGCGCGGGGACAGGGACAGGGGGCTTTCGAAATGAAAAACTGTTTTTT CASSAGTGTGGFRNEKLFF TRBV9 TRBD1 TRBJ1-4 NA 19
TGCGCCAGCAGTGACGGGCCAGGGCCACAAGAGACCCAGTACTTC CASSDGPGPQETQYF TRBV10-1 NA TRBJ2-5 NA 15
TGTGCCAGCTCACCAGTTGGAGGCACAGATACGCAGTATTTT CASSPVGGTDTQYF TRBV18 NA TRBJ2-3 NA 14
TGTGCCAGCAGCTTGTCCAGGGCCTACACAGATACGCAGTATTTT CASSLSRAYTDTQYF TRBV5-6 NA TRBJ2-3 NA 15
TGTGCCAGCAGCTTGCGCGGGACAGGGTTTAATTCACCCCTCCACTTT CASSLRGTGFNSPLHF TRBV5-6 TRBD1 TRBJ1-6 few 16
TGTGCCAGCAGTTACAGGGTCGGCAATCAGCCCCAGCATTTT CASSYRVGNQPQHF TRBV6-5 NA TRBJ1-5 NA 14
TGTGCCAGCAGTTTTCTCCCGGGACAGGGGGCAGCTGAAGCTTTCTTT CASSFLPGQGAAEAFF TRBV27 TRBD1 TRBJ1-1 NA 16
TGCGCCAGCAGTGACAAGCGGGGGGGCCCCTACGAGCAGTACTTC CASSDKRGGPYEQYF TRBV10-1 TRBD2 TRBJ2-7 NA 15